This T cell receptor beta chain was found in a study of blood T cell repertoires in COVID-19. As for the study in general: Acute and convalescent COVID-19 specimens originated in the United States, Italy and Spain. Sources were T cells, B-cell-depleted T cells, or PBMCs; the material itself was cDNA or gDNA.

Cohorts were assigned according to the clinical history that participants reported. Recovered status applied to Cohort 3 donors who had two consecutive negative PCRs. It also applied to those with clearance or with symptom resolution. Sequencing used immunoSEQ multiplex PCR; TCRdb keeps in-frame clones, though not all of them. The sample consists of about 250,000 clones, roughly 84% of them appearing once. This clone was counted only a few times. Sample: PBMCs or T cells enriched from blood (not recorded which). The sequence came from a man in his forties or fifties who had recovered from COVID-19.

The CDR3 loop is CASSELVSTEAFF. The CDR3 DNA is TGTGCCAGCAGTGAACTGGTCAGCACTGAAGCTTTCTTT. This chain links TRBV6-1 with TRBJ1-1; D unresolved. V was trimmed by 2 bases and J by 4 bases, leaving 8 bases between them. The germline V gene has CDR1 MNHNS and CDR2 SASEGT. CDR3 length: 13 residues.